This TCR beta chain comes out of a study of shared clonotypes between healthy human individuals. Clones were sequenced by immunoSEQ multiplex PCR, and TCRdb holds only the in-frame ones, with some missing. The top ten clones hold 0.13% of a sample with about 2 million clones, about 95% of them seen once. Regarding this clone: No antigen is known for it.

The study, taken as a whole, reports: Clonotypes shared by all four donors outscored non-shared clonotypes in generation probability. For naive CD4 cells, around 5% of clonotypes were shared across a few donors. There were few donors, and this limited the genetic and exposure-history diversity represented.

Donors included only healthy HIV-negative adults lacking recent acute infections or vaccinations. The CDR3 is 14 amino acids. The V and J ends lost 2 bases and 8 bases, in that order; junction bases with no gene match: 6. Germline V gene lookup returns CDR1 SNHLY and CDR2 FYNNEI. The sequencing sample was made of naive CD4+ T cells sorted from blood. Subset described: CD45RA+ positively selected. The receptor was derived from a man between 18 and 35 years old in good health. The chain uses TRBV2 and TRBJ1-2; 9 bases agree with TRBD1. The CDR3 bases are TGTGCCAGCAGTGAAACAACAGGGGGCTTCGGCTACACCTTC. The encoded protein is CASSETTGGFGYTF.